A selection of T cell receptor beta chains follows, all from one sample in a study of blood T cell repertoires in COVID-19. Profiling relied on immunoSEQ multiplex PCR, and the TCRdb table lists in-frame clones only, not all of them. Of under 200,000 clones in the sample, roughly four fifths were seen once. Input material: peripheral blood. Receptor source: a human donor in a cohort sampled during active COVID-19. Each CDR3 is given with its conserved first and last residue. D genes are given only for firm matches. Some rows mark clone size as missing; the rest say once, few, many or name a class of expanded clone.

TRBV3-1/TRBV3-2	.	TRBJ2-7	.	TGTGCCAGCAGCCATCCCCGGGGTGAGCAGTACTTC	CASSHPRGEQYF
TRBV4-1	TRBD1	TRBJ1-1	.	TGCGCCAGCAGCCAAGGGACAGGGGAAGCTTTCTTT	CASSQGTGEAFF
TRBV7-9	TRBD1	TRBJ1-4	once	TGTGCCAGCAGCTTAGGTGACAGGGATTATGAAAAACTGTTTTTT	CASSLGDRDYEKLFF
TRBV6-1	TRBD1	TRBJ1-5	.	TGTGCCAGCAGTGGGACGTTTCGACAGGGGGGCCAGCCCCAGCATTTT	CASSGTFRQGGQPQHF
TRBV19	.	TRBJ1-2	.	TGTGCCAGTAGTATTTCGAGGTCGGGATATGGCTACACCTTC	CASSISRSGYGYTF
TRBV3-1/TRBV3-2	.	TRBJ2-7	.	TGTGCCAGCAGCCAAGGGTGGGCTTCCGAGCAGTACTTC	CASSQGWASEQYF
TRBV28	.	TRBJ2-1	.	TGTGCCAGCAGCCCAGGCGGGGAGAACAATGAGCAGTTCTTC	CASSPGGENNEQFF
TRBV7-2	.	TRBJ2-1	.	TGTGCCAGCAGCTTAGCTGCGACACCTTACAATGAGCAGTTCTTC	CASSLAATPYNEQFF
TRBV9	TRBD2	TRBJ2-1	.	TGTGCCAGCAGCCATGGACTAGCGGTCTCCTACAATGAGCAGTTCTTC	CASSHGLAVSYNEQFF
TRBV27	.	TRBJ2-7	.	.	CASSSSDRVSSYEQYF
TRBV27	TRBD1	TRBJ1-1	.	TGTGCCAGCAGTTTACTTTCAGGGACAGGGAACACTGAAGCTTTCTTT	CASSLLSGTGNTEAFF
TRBV7-9	.	TRBJ2-3	.	TGTGCCAGCACCCCGATGCTGCTCACCACACATACGCAGTATTTT	CASTPMLLTTHTQYF
TRBV19	TRBD2	TRBJ2-3	.	TGTGCCACCTCAGCGGGGGAAAGAGGGACGCAGTATTTT	CATSAGERGTQYF
TRBV28	.	TRBJ1-6	.	TGTGCCAGCAGTTTATCGGCAGCGGTGAATTCACCCCTCCACTTT	CASSLSAAVNSPLHF
TRBV6-2/TRBV6-3	.	TRBJ2-5	.	TGTGCCAGCAGTAGGGCGGGGTCCCAAGAGACCCAGTACTTC	CASSRAGSQETQYF
TRBV7-3	TRBD2	TRBJ2-1	.	TGTGCCAGCAGCTTAAGCGGGAGCGAGAATGAGCAGTTCTTC	CASSLSGSENEQFF
TRBV27	TRBD1	TRBJ2-7	once	TGTGCCAGCAGCCCGGACAGGGCTCTCGCCTACGAGCAGTACTTC	CASSPDRALAYEQYF
TRBV28	.	TRBJ2-6	once	TGTGCCAGCAGTTTACAAGTAAGGGGTACCGGGGCCAACGTCCTGACTTTC	CASSLQVRGTGANVLTF
TRBV7-9	TRBD1	TRBJ1-4	.	TGTGCCAGCAGCTCATCGACAGGGGGCGGTGAAAAACTGTTTTTT	CASSSSTGGGEKLFF
TRBV6-5	.	TRBJ1-2	.	TGTGCCAGCAGCCCCCGGGAGAAGTATGGCTACACCTTC	CASSPREKYGYTF
TRBV7-8	TRBD1	TRBJ1-1	.	TGTGCCAGCAGCTTAGAGGGGGCGCGGAACACTGAAGCTTTCTTT	CASSLEGARNTEAFF
TRBV19	TRBD2	TRBJ2-1	.	TGTGCCAGTAGTGGTAGCGGGAGTTACAATGAGCAGTTCTTC	CASSGSGSYNEQFF
TRBV18	TRBD1	TRBJ2-5	.	TGTGCCAGCTCACCGATTCCGGGACAGGTGCCAAAAGAGACCCAGTACTTC	CASSPIPGQVPKETQYF
TRBV7-9	TRBD2	TRBJ2-1	.	TGTGCCAGCAGCGCTCTAGGGACTAGCGCCTTCAATGAGCAGTTCTTC	CASSALGTSAFNEQFF
TRBV15	.	TRBJ1-1	.	TGTGCCACCAGCAGAGAGAAAGGGGCAAACACTGAAGCTTTCTTT	CATSREKGANTEAFF
TRBV19	TRBD2	TRBJ2-2	few	TGTGCCAGTAGTATCACCGGGGGGGCCGGTGGGGAGCTGTTTTTT	CASSITGGAGGELFF
TRBV28	TRBD2	TRBJ2-7	.	TGTGCCAGCAGGAAAACCGGGACTACTTCCTACGAGCAGTACTTC	CASRKTGTTSYEQYF
TRBV6-5	.	TRBJ1-2	few	TGTGCCAGCAGAAGGACAGAAGGATATGGCTACACCTTC	CASRRTEGYGYTF
TRBV7-9	TRBD2	TRBJ2-7	.	TGTGCCAGCAGCTCCACGGGACTAGCGGGAGGGGGGGGCTACGAGCAGTACTTC	CASSSTGLAGGGGYEQYF
TRBV4-1	TRBD1	TRBJ2-7	few	TGCGCCAGCAGCCAAGAGAAGACAGGGGGCCGGTCCTACGAGCAGTACTTC	CASSQEKTGGRSYEQYF
TRBV19	TRBD2	TRBJ2-7	.	TGTGCCAGTAGTATGAACGGGAGGCCCCACGAGCAGTACTTC	CASSMNGRPHEQYF
TRBV7-9	TRBD1	TRBJ1-5	.	TGTGCCAGCAGCTCGACAGGGGCCGGCAGGCCCCAGCATTTT	CASSSTGAGRPQHF
TRBV4-1	TRBD1	TRBJ1-2	few	TGCGCCAGCAGCCAAGAGGACAGGGGGCAGGGTGGCTACACCTTC	CASSQEDRGQGGYTF
TRBV5-1	.	TRBJ1-5	.	TGCGCCAGCAGCTTGACAGGTCAAAGCAATCAGCCCCAGCATTTT	CASSLTGQSNQPQHF
TRBV6-5	TRBD1	TRBJ2-3	.	TGTGCCAGCAGTAGAGGGACAGGGGACACAGATACGCAGTATTTT	CASSRGTGDTDTQYF
TRBV6-2/TRBV6-3	TRBD1	TRBJ1-2	.	TGTGCCAGCAGCCATAGGTATACAGGACAGGGGCCAAGTAAAATCTTCCGCTATGGCTACACCTTC	CASSHRYTGQGPSKIFRYGYTF
TRBV10-3	TRBD2	TRBJ2-5	.	TGTGCCATCAGTCCAAGCGGGGGGAGGAGAGAGACCCAGTACTTC	CAISPSGGRRETQYF
TRBV28	.	TRBJ2-7	.	TGTGCCAGCAGTCAAGGGGGGGACCCCTACGAGCAGTACTTC	CASSQGGDPYEQYF
TRBV11-2	.	TRBJ2-1	.	TGTGCCAGCAGCTCCTACCGGGGAAGCTCCTACAATGAGCAGTTCTTC	CASSSYRGSSYNEQFF
TRBV3-1/TRBV3-2	TRBD1	TRBJ1-5	.	TGTGCCAGCAGCCAGGGCTCAGGGGGCGGCAATCAGCCCCAGCATTTT	CASSQGSGGGNQPQHF
TRBV29-1	.	TRBJ2-2	.	TGCAGCGTGGGAACAGGAACCGGGGAGCTGTTTTTT	CSVGTGTGELFF
TRBV6-5	TRBD1	TRBJ1-2	.	TGTGCCAGCAGTTATGGGACAGGGGCTAACTATGGCTACACCTTC	CASSYGTGANYGYTF